These 22 T cell receptor beta chains were all obtained from the same sample, sequenced in a study of cytomegalovirus exposure and HLA in healthy donors. PCR used 60 Vbeta primers and 13 Jbeta primers. Produced via immunoSEQ multiplex PCR; TCRdb's table is partial and in-frame only. The sample has about 160,000 clones; just under 75% are singletons. Sequencing was performed on PBMCs. Receptors originate from a woman aged 18-30 years in good health and CMV-seronegative.

J is TRBJ2-1 and V is TRBV9; D gene uncertain. Germline V CDR1 and CDR2: SGDLS, YYNGEE. The CDR3 consists of 17 residues. The V gene lost 3 bases and the J gene lost 4 bases, with 20 bases spanning the gap. CDR3 amino acids: CASSATGSWVPYNEQFF. The CDR3 DNA reads as TGTGCCAGCAGCGCAACCGGGTCCTGGGTCCCATACAATGAGCAGTTCTTC.

This clone has a handful of counts. The V and J genes are TRBV9 and TRBJ2-1; 8 nucleotides align to TRBD1. Per germline, CDR1 SGDLS and CDR2 YYNGEE. This CDR3 has 16 amino acids. After removal of 2 bases from V and 2 bases from J, the junction contained 6 bases not matched to a gene. The CDR3 here is CASSVSGRGPYNEQFF. CDR3 nucleotides: TGTGCCAGCAGCGTCAGTGGCAGGGGGCCCTACAATGAGCAGTTCTTC.

The rearrangement links TRBV9 to TRBJ2-3, with D maybe TRBD2 (6 bases). This CDR3 has 15 residues. The V and J ends lost 0 bases and 3 bases respectively, with 11 bases between them. Germline CDR1 SGDLS, CDR2 YYNGEE. The CDR3 spells CASSVVLGGTDTQYF. CDR3 nucleotide sequence: TGTGCCAGCAGCGTAGTACTAGGAGGGACAGATACGCAGTATTTT.

The rearrangement joins TRBV6-6 to TRBJ2-2; 8 bases fit TRBD1. The CDR3 extends over 14 amino acids. CDR1 is MNHNY, CDR2 SVGAGI, per germline (reference sequence). With 0 bases clipped from V and 8 bases from J, the junction kept 2 bases outside the gene matches. CDR3 in DNA: TGTGCCAGCAGTTACTCGCAGGGGGCGGGGGAGCTGTTTTTT. Translating it yields CASSYSQGAGELFF.

The V gene is TRBV7-7, the J gene TRBJ2-5, with 8 bases matching TRBD1. Trimming cost V 6 bases and J 5 bases; bases outside gene matches: 8. The CDR3 sequence is 14 residues long. Per germline, CDR1 SSHAT and CDR2 FNYEAQ (reference sequence). The CDR3 reads CASSPRQGLETQYF. Written as DNA, the CDR3 is TGTGCCAGCAGTCCACGACAGGGGTTGGAGACCCAGTACTTC. Drawing the rest from reference TRBV7-7 and TRBJ2-5, the complete variable domain is GAGVSQSPRYKVTKRGQDVTLRCDPISSHATLYWYQQALGQGPEFLTYFNYEAQPDKSGLPSDRFSAERPEGSISTLTIQRTEQRDSAMYRCASSPRQGLETQYFGPGTRLLVL.

V usage is TRBV4-1 and J usage is TRBJ2-3, with D uncertain. V lost 3 bases to trimming and J lost 2 bases, with 9 bases between them. Germline V gives CDR1 MGHRA, CDR2 YSYEKL. The CDR3 sequence is 14 residues long. In nucleotides, the CDR3 is TGCGCCAGCAGCCACATGCTAATCACAGATACGCAGTATTTT. It translates to CASSHMLITDTQYF.

The rearrangement uses TRBV4-1 and TRBJ2-3, with 7 bases matching TRBD1. The CDR3 extends over 16 amino acids. Looked up from germline, CDR1 is MGHRA and CDR2 is YSYEKL. V lost 4 bases and J lost 3; bases outside the gene matches: 10. For the CDR3, the DNA is TGCGCCAGCAGCCTCGCATGGGCAGGGGGAACAGATACGCAGTATTTT. Its translation is CASSLAWAGGTDTQYF.

The chain joins TRBV6-1 to TRBJ2-7, with D possibly being TRBD1 (8 bases). Germline V gene lookup returns CDR1 MNHNS and CDR2 SASEGT. CDR3 length equals 14 residues. V shed 6 bases and J shed 2 bases, with 14 bases lying between them. CDR3 coding DNA: TGTGCCAGCAGGGACAGGGAGGGGGCCTACGAGCAGTACGTC. Translation: CASRDREGAYEQYV.

The V and J genes are TRBV6-6 and TRBJ1-6, with D maybe TRBD1 (5 bases). Germline CDR1 MNHNY, CDR2 SVGAGI (reference sequence). The CDR3 spans 13 residues. Trimming shortened V by 6 bases and J by 9 bases, and 12 bases separated the two germline ends. CDR3 amino acids: CASRPPGPSPLHF. Written as DNA, the CDR3 is TGTGCCAGCAGGCCCCCAGGGCCTTCACCCCTCCACTTT.

The rearrangement joins TRBV4-3 to TRBJ2-2, with D possibly being TRBD2 (6 bases). The CDR3 has 15 amino acids. V was cut by 0 bases and J by 5 bases, with 10 bases left in between. CDR1 and CDR2 (germline): LGHNA, YSLEER. This chain's CDR3 is CASSQDQEGTGELFF. The CDR3 bases are TGCGCCAGCAGCCAAGATCAGGAGGGGACCGGGGAGCTGTTTTTT.

CDR3 amino acids: CAISESIGRVGADTQYF. The CDR3 bases are TGTGCCATCAGTGAGTCGATCGGTCGGGTAGGAGCAGATACGCAGTATTTT. This sequence joins TRBV10-3 and TRBJ2-3; D is unresolved. The CDR3 consists of 17 residues. Trimming shortened V by 0 bases and J by 4 bases, and 17 bases separated the two germline ends. Germline V gene sequence: CDR1 ENHRY, CDR2 SYGVKD.

The rearrangement uses TRBV7-9 and TRBJ2-7, with 7 bases identical to TRBD2. This CDR3 region has 14 residues. The J segment lost 2 bases and the V segment lost 1 base, leaving 2 bases of the junction unmatched. CDR1 is SEHNR and CDR2 is FQNEAQ in the germline V gene (reference sequence). CDR3 bases: TGTGCCAGCAGCTTAGGTGCGGGAGCCTACGAGCAGTACGTC. Protein: CASSLGAGAYEQYV.

This chain uses TRBV2 with TRBJ1-5; TRBD1 agrees at 8 bases. Trimming took 5 bases from V and 6 from J; bases not matched to a gene: 6. The germline CDR1 and CDR2 sequences are SNHLY and FYNNEI. This CDR3 spans 14 amino acids. The CDR3 reads CASSRTGTGQPQHF. DNA for the CDR3: TGTGCCAGCAGTCGGACAGGGACGGGTCAGCCCCAGCATTTT.

This chain connects TRBV15 to TRBJ1-3; TRBD1 agrees at 8 bases. Germline V lookup: CDR1 LNHNV, CDR2 YYDKDF (reference sequence). V shed 6 bases, J shed 0 bases, and the junction held 7 bases outside the gene matches. The CDR3 is made up of 16 amino acids. For the CDR3, the DNA is TGTGCCACCAGTTGGACAGGGACTTTCTCTGGAAACACCATATATTTT. The encoded protein is CATSWTGTFSGNTIYF.

This chain uses TRBV27 with TRBJ1-1, with 9 bases lining up with TRBD1. The CDR3 length is 15 residues. The ends lost 0 bases at V and 4 bases at J; junction bases unmatched: 3. CDR1 is MNHEY and CDR2 is SMNVEV in the germline V gene (reference sequence). The CDR3 DNA sequence: TGTGCCAGCAGTTTATCGCAGACAGGGGGCACTGAAGCTTTCTTT. The encoded protein is CASSLSQTGGTEAFF.

V is TRBV18 and J is TRBJ2-1; 7 bases match TRBD2. V was pared by 5 bases and J by 7 bases, with 14 bases of the junction left unmatched. This CDR3 is built from 16 residues. Germline V gene data show CDR1 as KGHSH and CDR2 as LQKENI. In nucleotides, the CDR3 is TGTGCCAGCTCATTGATGGGACTATGGAGTTGGAATGAGCAGTTCTTC. It translates to CASSLMGLWSWNEQFF.

The rearrangement joins TRBV5-1 to TRBJ2-7; 11 bases agree with TRBD1. This CDR3 has 15 amino acids. The V gene's germline CDR1 is SGHRS and CDR2 YFSETQ. The junction had 6 bases not matched to a gene; V was cut back by 4 bases and J by 3 bases. The chain's CDR3 is CASSPGTGGGYEQYF. The CDR3 coding sequence is TGCGCCAGCAGCCCCGGGACAGGGGGGGGCTACGAGCAGTACTTC.

V and J are TRBV11-2 and TRBJ1-1; D remains unclear. The CDR3 covers 13 residues. Trimming removed 3 bases at V and 10 bases at J, with 15 bases between. Germline V gene data show CDR1 as SGHAT and CDR2 as FQNNGV. CDR3 amino acids: CASSLERGAGAFF. CDR3 nucleotides: TGTGCCAGCAGCTTGGAGCGCGGAGCGGGAGCTTTCTTT.

This clone was counted only a few times. V gene TRBV29-1 combines with J gene TRBJ1-1; D possibly corresponds to TRBD1 (5 bases). This CDR3 is built from 11 residues. Germline CDR1 reads SQVTM; CDR2 reads ANQGSEA. V lost 7 bases and J lost 5, with 11 bases in between. CDR3 amino acids: CSAQGITEAFF. The CDR3 nucleotides are TGCAGCGCCCAGGGCATAACTGAAGCTTTCTTT.

The V and J genes are TRBV7-2 and TRBJ2-3; TRBD1 is a possible D gene (5 bases). The germline V gene encodes CDR1 SGHTA and CDR2 FQGNSA. CDR3 size: 15 residues. Trimming shortened V by 2 bases and J by 0 bases, and 9 bases separated the two germline ends. The CDR3 DNA reads TGTGCCAGCAGCTTATCCCAGGGAAGCACAGATACGCAGTATTTT. Amino acid sequence: CASSLSQGSTDTQYF.

The chain has TRBV18 and TRBJ2-1, with TRBD2 as a possible D gene (6 bases). V was cut by 6 bases and J by 10 bases, with 19 bases left in between. The length of the CDR3 is 14 residues. CDR1 and CDR2 (germline): KGHSH, LQKENI. The CDR3 sequence: CASSLRGLGGEQFF. The CDR3 nucleotides are TGTGCCAGCTCGCTAAGGGGATTGGGAGGAGAGCAGTTCTTC.

This sequence joins TRBV11-3 and TRBJ1-2; weak D call: TRBD1 (5 bases). The CDR3 consists of 15 residues. CDR1 SGHNT and CDR2 YENEEA come from the germline V gene. V shed 3 bases and J shed 3 bases, with 14 bases lying between them. The CDR3: CASSLTSGKYYGYTF. DNA of the CDR3: TGTGCCAGCAGCTTGACGTCAGGGAAATACTATGGCTACACCTTC.